Following are 5 T cell receptor beta chains from one sample sequenced in a study of T-cell memory formation after mild COVID-19. TCRdb reprocessed the 5' RACE reads with MiXCR, giving one entry per CDR3 protein. The sample has 250,000 to 300,000 distinct CDR3 sequences, under 20% seen once; the top ten hold about a fifth. The sample comprised PBMCs or a T cell subset sorted from them (not recorded which). These TCRs come from a young man who had mild COVID-19 (a few samples of this study predate the infection). Cell type and time point are not known.

This clonotype has only a few counts. The rearrangement links TRBV4-1 to TRBJ2-5; D is undetermined. The CDR3 contains 14 residues. V shed 1 base and J shed 1 base, with 7 bases lying between them. Germline CDR1 reads MGHRA; CDR2 reads YSYEKL. This chain's CDR3 is CASSQGQLQETQYF. The CDR3 DNA follows: TGCGCCAGCAGCCAAGGCCAGCTCCAAGAGACCCAGTACTTC.

The chain is built from TRBV7-6 and TRBJ1-1, with 9 nucleotides matching TRBD1. This CDR3 has 16 residues. Germline values: CDR1 SGHVS, CDR2 FNYEAQ. Trimming at V came to 2 bases and at J to 0 bases, leaving 4 bases not matched to a gene. The CDR3 loop reads CASSLYDRGMNTEAFF. In DNA form, the CDR3 reads TGTGCCAGCAGCTTATATGACAGGGGGATGAACACTGAAGCTTTCTTT.

Only a few counts were recorded for this clonotype. The chain has TRBV7-2 and TRBJ1-6, with TRBD1 matching over 9 bases. Germline values: CDR1 SGHTA, CDR2 FQGNSA. Losses at the gene ends were 1 base for V and 10 bases for J; bases not matched to a gene: 11. This CDR3 spans 17 amino acids. The CDR3 DNA reads TGTGCCAGCAGCTTAGGGACAGGGGCCCCCTTTATATCACCCCTCCACTTT. Amino acid sequence: CASSLGTGAPFISPLHF.

In this sample, this clonotype turned up a few times. The chain carries TRBV3-1 and TRBJ2-1; D might be TRBD1 (5 bases). The V end lost 4 bases, the J end lost 8 bases, and 12 bases lay between the germline ends. The CDR3 covers 13 residues. The V gene's germline CDR1 is LGHDT and CDR2 YNNKEL (reference sequence). CDR3 loop: CASSLIGADEQFF. The CDR3, as DNA: TGTGCCAGCAGCCTAATAGGGGCCGATGAGCAGTTCTTC.

This clonotype was seen repeatedly, ten times or more. V gene TRBV27 combines with J gene TRBJ2-5; D ambiguous. CDR1 and CDR2 from the germline V gene are MNHEY and SMNVEV (reference sequence). This CDR3 has 17 residues. Trimming removed 4 bases at V and 11 bases at J, with 29 bases between. The CDR3 sequence is CASSSDATTGPERVQYF. The CDR3 DNA reads as TGTGCCAGCAGTTCTGACGCGACGACCGGGCCCGAAAGGGTACAGTACTTC.